The 11 T cell receptor delta chains presented below share a single source sample, sequenced in a study of γδ T cells in repeated Plasmodium falciparum infection. Bulk repertoires came from Vgamma9/Vdelta2+ or Vdelta2-negative gammadelta T cells flow-sorted from PBMC. TCRdb fed the multiplex PCR reads into CATT to redo clone calling. The sample carries over 90,000 delta-chain clones, roughly 0.9% recorded once. The sample comprised gamma-delta T cells from blood. Receptor source: a pool of human donors (malaria-infected and uninfected, not separated).

In this sample, this clone turned up many times. This chain uses TRDV2 with TRDJ1; 8 bases align to TRDD3. The J gene was missing in TCRdb and was found by matching the end of the DNA to germline. Germline values: CDR1 GEAIGNYY, CDR2 EKD. The CDR3 sequence is 19 residues long. V shed 1 base and J 2 bases; nucleotides not matched to a gene: 17. CDR3: CACDTIFTGGLNTTDKLIF. As DNA, the CDR3 is TGTGCCTGTGACACGATCTTTACTGGGGGCCTAAATACGACCGATAAACTCATCTTT.

This clone was found a few times. A far larger clone is one base from this, pointing to a likely read error. This CDR3 is also generated by other DNA sequences in the sample. The chain recombines TRDV2 with TRDJ1; D is unresolved. Germline matching of the DNA provided the J gene here, since TCRdb leaves it blank. The CDR3 totals 15 residues. The germline V and J ends were trimmed by 1 base and 0 bases, with 11 bases remaining between them. CDR1 and CDR2 (germline): GEAIGNYY, EKD. CDR3 bases: TGTGCCTGTGACACGCTTGGGACTTACACCGATAAACTCATCTTT. Translating it yields CACDTLGTYTDKLIF.

This clone appeared a few times. A far larger clone is one nucleotide away, so this likely arose from a read error. This same CDR3 is encoded by further DNA sequences in the sample. The V gene is given as TRDV1, and no J gene call is available; no check of the table's D call, TRDD3, against the DNA was made. Germline lookup yields CDR1 TSWWSYY and CDR2 QGS. The CDR3 totals 15 residues. The chain's CDR3 is CALGAPFRATFKLIF. The CDR3 DNA reads TGTGCTCTTGGGGCCCCTTTTCGGGCTACGTTTAAGCTCATCTTT.

A few counts support this clone. The protein TCRdb gives is from a much larger clone and does not agree with this DNA's translation at residue 17, likely a read error; the protein shown here comes from the DNA. CDR3: CALGGLRASTLTLTAQPFF. The CDR3 DNA is TGTGCTCTTGGGGGGCTACGAGCCAGCACCCTAACCCTGACAGCACAACCCTTCTTT. The V gene call is TRDV1, and the J gene call is absent; the DNA was not used to check the table's D call, TRDD3. Looked up from germline, CDR1 is TSWWSYY and CDR2 is QGS. The length of the CDR3 is 19 residues.

This clone was counted ten times or more. For this DNA, TCRdb reports the protein of a much larger clone, which diverges at residue 12, most likely from a read error; the protein presented here is translated directly from the DNA. V and J are TRDV2 and TRDJ1; D gene unclear. TCRdb gives no J gene; it was assigned here by matching the DNA to germline. Germline values: CDR1 GEAIGNYY, CDR2 EKD. This CDR3 is 15 amino acids long. In DNA, the CDR3 is TGTGCCTGTGACACCGTAGTACCAGACACCGATGAACTCATCTTT. This codes for CACDTVVPDTDELIF.

Only a few counts were recorded for this clone. TCRdb's listed protein matches a much larger clone and diverges from this DNA's translation at residue 12, likely through a read error; the protein shown comes from the DNA. The V gene is TRDV1, the J gene TRDJ1; 8 bases line up with TRDD3. TCRdb carries no J gene annotation; the J gene was assigned here by matching the DNA with germline. Germline values: CDR1 TSWWSYY, CDR2 QGS. The CDR3 covers 20 residues. V dropped 5 bases and J dropped 2; count of bases not matched to a gene: 22. CDR3 residues: CALGNFPLDWGVRGTDKLIF. The CDR3, as DNA: TGTGCTCTTGGGAACTTCCCCTTAGACTGGGGGGTAAGGGGAACCGATAAACTCATCTTT.

This clone has only a few counts. This likely came from a read error, as a far larger clone is one base away. The same CDR3 arises from other DNA sequences in this sample as well. The rearrangement links TRDV2 to TRDJ1; TRDD3 agrees at 8 bases. The J gene, not given by TCRdb, was assigned here from a germline match of the nucleotide sequence. Per germline, CDR1 GEAIGNYY and CDR2 EKD. The CDR3 consists of 15 residues. The CDR3 nucleotides read TGTGCCTGCGACAGGGTGGGGGATTTATCCGATAAACTCATCTTT. Protein: CACDRVGDLSDKLIF.

Concerning this clone: A far larger clone is a single base away, which makes a read error likely. Other DNA sequences from this sample encode an identical CDR3 as well. The CDR3 spells CACDTLGDTLPVADKLIF. CDR3 DNA: TGTGCCTGTGACACCCTCGGGGATACGCTTCCCGTCGCTGATAAACTCATCTTT. The rearrangement uses TRDV2 and TRDJ1; TRDD3 agrees at 9 bases. Here the J gene came from matching the DNA to germline, since TCRdb omits it. V lost 0 bases, J lost 5 bases, and 15 bases stayed unmatched. Germline-derived CDR1 and CDR2 are GEAIGNYY and EKD. The CDR3 sequence is 18 residues long.

With respect to this clone: A read error likely explains this, since a far larger clone differs by one base. Other DNA sequences from this sample encode an identical CDR3 as well. The CDR3 DNA is TGTGCTCTTGGTAGGTCCCTGAAGGCCCGGGAGCGTCTAAGGTATAAACTCATCTTT. Its protein is CALGRSLKARERLRYKLIF. The V gene is TRDV1, the J gene TRDJ1; no clear D gene. Trimming removed 6 bases at V and 6 bases at J, with 32 bases between. CDR1 and CDR2 (germline): TSWWSYY, QGS. The CDR3 covers 19 residues.

This clone has at least ten counts. Different DNA sequences within this sample yield the same CDR3. This rearrangement joins TRDV2 to TRDJ3; the D gene is possibly TRDD3 (5 bases). In the absence of a J gene in TCRdb, the DNA was matched to germline to assign it here. V was clipped by 0 bases and J by 0 bases, with 11 bases between them. The CDR3 spans 18 residues. Germline loops: CDR1 GEAIGNYY, CDR2 EKD. CDR3 protein: CACDTAGGSSWDTRQMFF. The CDR3 coding sequence is TGTGCCTGTGACACCGCCGGGGGCAGCTCCTGGGACACCCGACAGATGTTTTTC.

This chain links TRDV2 with TRDJ1; 11 nucleotides agree with TRDD3. The J gene, not given by TCRdb, was assigned here from a germline match of the nucleotide sequence. CDR1 is GEAIGNYY and CDR2 is EKD in the germline V gene. CDR3 length: 18 amino acids. With 5 bases clipped from V and 0 bases from J, the junction kept 13 bases outside the gene matches. The CDR3 spells CACGPFLPLGDNTDKLIF. CDR3 bases: TGTGCCTGTGGGCCCTTCCTCCCACTGGGGGATAACACCGATAAACTCATCTTT.